These T cell receptor beta chains were read from a single sample in a study of blood T cell repertoires in COVID-19. Produced via immunoSEQ multiplex PCR; TCRdb's table is partial and in-frame only. The sample contains a few hundred thousand clones, 70% to 90% of which appear only once. Sequencing was carried out using PBMCs or T cells enriched from blood (not recorded which). Receptor source: a man aged 35 to 55 in a cohort exposed to, infected with or recovered from COVID-19 (not recorded which). The CDR3 runs from the conserved cysteine through the conserved F or W. The order of the fields is clone size, D gene, J gene, V gene, CDR3 DNA, CDR3 protein. A D gene is named only where the DNA matches it firmly. Some rows mark clone size as missing; the rest say once, few, many or name a class of expanded clone.

clone size: NA; D gene: NA; J gene: TRBJ1-4; V gene: TRBV10-3; CDR3 DNA: TGTGCCATCAGCCCAACCCAGTGGGAAAAACTGTTTTTT; CDR3 protein: CAISPTQWEKLFF
clone size: NA; D gene: NA; J gene: TRBJ2-3; V gene: TRBV5-8; CDR3 DNA: TGTGCCAGCAGCCAAACTAGGGGGATCGGTAATACGCAGTATTTT; CDR3 protein: CASSQTRGIGNTQYF
clone size: NA; D gene: NA; J gene: TRBJ2-3; V gene: TRBV10-3; CDR3 DNA: TGTGCCATCAGTGAGTCGGTTAGCGGAAGCACAGATACGCAGTATTTT; CDR3 protein: CAISESVSGSTDTQYF
clone size: NA; D gene: TRBD1; J gene: TRBJ1-2; V gene: TRBV10-1; CDR3 DNA: TGCGCCAGCAGTGCGGCAGGGGGTTATGGCTACACCTTC; CDR3 protein: CASSAAGGYGYTF
clone size: many; D gene: NA; J gene: TRBJ1-3; V gene: TRBV29-1; CDR3 DNA: TGCAGCGTTGTCACAGACGGAAACACCATATATTTT; CDR3 protein: CSVVTDGNTIYF
clone size: NA; D gene: NA; J gene: TRBJ2-7; V gene: TRBV12-2; CDR3 DNA: TGTGCAAGTCGCTTTCTTCTCGAGCAGTACTTC; CDR3 protein: CASRFLLEQYF
clone size: NA; D gene: TRBD1; J gene: TRBJ2-7; V gene: TRBV27; CDR3 DNA: TGTGCCAGCAGTGACAGGGGGCCCACCTACGAGCAGTACTTC; CDR3 protein: CASSDRGPTYEQYF
clone size: few; D gene: NA; J gene: TRBJ1-2; V gene: TRBV7-2; CDR3 DNA: TGTGCCAGCAGCTTAGGCCAGGGTATTAGTGGCTACACCTTC; CDR3 protein: CASSLGQGISGYTF
clone size: NA; D gene: NA; J gene: TRBJ1-4; V gene: TRBV11-1; CDR3 DNA: TGTGCCAGCAGCCCCGGGGGAAGTGAAAAACTGTTTTTT; CDR3 protein: CASSPGGSEKLFF
clone size: once; D gene: NA; J gene: TRBJ1-1; V gene: TRBV5-1; CDR3 DNA: TGCGCCAGCAGCTTGGGCGGGTACGGGAACACTGAAGCTTTCTTT; CDR3 protein: CASSLGGYGNTEAFF
clone size: NA; D gene: NA; J gene: TRBJ2-5; V gene: TRBV19; CDR3 DNA: TGTGCCAGTAGTCTCGGCGCGGGAATCGGAGAGACCCAGTACTTC; CDR3 protein: CASSLGAGIGETQYF
clone size: NA; D gene: TRBD2; J gene: TRBJ2-2; V gene: TRBV7-8; CDR3 DNA: TGTGCCAGCAGCTTAAGAGCGGGGGCGACCACCGGGGAGCTGTTTTTT; CDR3 protein: CASSLRAGATTGELFF
clone size: NA; D gene: TRBD1; J gene: TRBJ2-7; V gene: TRBV29-1; CDR3 DNA: TGCAGCGCCATTTCAGGACAGGGCTACGAGCAGTACTTC; CDR3 protein: CSAISGQGYEQYF
clone size: NA; D gene: NA; J gene: TRBJ1-5; V gene: TRBV5-1; CDR3 DNA: TGCGCCAGCAGCCCCACAGGGTGGGCGGATCAGCCCCAGCATTTT; CDR3 protein: CASSPTGWADQPQHF
clone size: many; D gene: TRBD2; J gene: TRBJ2-7; V gene: TRBV27; CDR3 DNA: TGTGCCAGCAGCAGCGGGAGGGGAAACGAGCAGTACTTC; CDR3 protein: CASSSGRGNEQYF
clone size: NA; D gene: NA; J gene: TRBJ1-1; V gene: TRBV24-1; CDR3 DNA: TGTGCCACCAGTGGAACCGGGACAACGAACACTGAAGCTTTCTTT; CDR3 protein: CATSGTGTTNTEAFF
clone size: once; D gene: TRBD1; J gene: TRBJ2-1; V gene: TRBV27; CDR3 DNA: TGTGCCAGCAGGCTCCGGGACAGGGTTGTCGCTAACAATGAGCAGTTCTTC; CDR3 protein: CASRLRDRVVANNEQFF
clone size: NA; D gene: TRBD1; J gene: TRBJ2-3; V gene: TRBV28; CDR3 DNA: TGTGCCAGCAGTTTGGGGGGGACAGGGCGCACAGATACGCAGTATTTT; CDR3 protein: CASSLGGTGRTDTQYF
clone size: NA; D gene: TRBD1; J gene: TRBJ1-2; V gene: TRBV27; CDR3 DNA: TGTGCCAGCAGTGCCAAACCAGGGGGAAGAGGCTACACCTTC; CDR3 protein: CASSAKPGGRGYTF
clone size: NA; D gene: NA; J gene: TRBJ1-1; V gene: TRBV15; CDR3 DNA: TGTGCCACCAGCAGGGCCTTGGGCCTGAACACTGAAGCTTTCTTT; CDR3 protein: CATSRALGLNTEAFF
clone size: NA; D gene: TRBD2; J gene: TRBJ2-1; V gene: TRBV19; CDR3 DNA: TGTGCCAGTAGTATGGTACGGACTAGCCTATCTGGGGAGCAGTTCTTC; CDR3 protein: CASSMVRTSLSGEQFF
clone size: NA; D gene: TRBD1; J gene: TRBJ2-2; V gene: TRBV9; CDR3 DNA: TGTGCCAGCAGCCCCAACGGGGGGACAGGGTACACCGGGGAGCTGTTTTTT; CDR3 protein: CASSPNGGTGYTGELFF
clone size: NA; D gene: TRBD2; J gene: TRBJ2-1; V gene: TRBV20-1; CDR3 DNA: TGCAGTGCTGGTGGGACTAGCGGGTCCTACAATGAGCAGTTCTTC; CDR3 protein: CSAGGTSGSYNEQFF
clone size: NA; D gene: TRBD1; J gene: TRBJ1-3; V gene: TRBV30; CDR3 DNA: TGTGCCTGGAGTCTAGGGCAGGGGGGCGGAAACACCATATATTTT; CDR3 protein: CAWSLGQGGGNTIYF
clone size: NA; D gene: NA; J gene: TRBJ1-1; V gene: TRBV7-9; CDR3 DNA: TGTGCCAGCAGCTTAGATCTGGGAAGGGGAGGTCTTTTCTTT; CDR3 protein: CASSLDLGRGGLFF
clone size: NA; D gene: NA; J gene: TRBJ2-2; V gene: TRBV4-1; CDR3 DNA: TGCGCCAGCAGCCAAGATTGGACAGACCGCGGGGAGCTGTTTTTT; CDR3 protein: CASSQDWTDRGELFF
clone size: few; D gene: TRBD1; J gene: TRBJ1-2; V gene: TRBV28; CDR3 DNA: TGTGCCAGCAGGGAGCATGGGACAGGGCCAAGCTACACCTTC; CDR3 protein: CASREHGTGPSYTF
clone size: NA; D gene: NA; J gene: TRBJ1-1; V gene: TRBV5-1; CDR3 DNA: TGCGCCAGCAGCTTTAGAGGGGGGAACACTGAAGCTTTCTTT; CDR3 protein: CASSFRGGNTEAFF
clone size: NA; D gene: NA; J gene: TRBJ1-2; V gene: TRBV28; CDR3 DNA: TGTGCCAGCAGTACCCCAGGGTACTATGGCTACACCTTC; CDR3 protein: CASSTPGYYGYTF
clone size: NA; D gene: TRBD2; J gene: TRBJ2-5; V gene: TRBV3-1/TRBV3-2; CDR3 DNA: TGTGCCAGCAGCTCTCGGACTAGCGGATTAAAAGAGACCCAGTACTTC; CDR3 protein: CASSSRTSGLKETQYF
clone size: NA; D gene: TRBD2; J gene: TRBJ2-2; V gene: TRBV7-9; CDR3 DNA: TGTGCCAGCAGCCCCGTGGCTAGCGGGAACACCGGGGAGCTGTTTTTT; CDR3 protein: CASSPVASGNTGELFF
clone size: NA; D gene: NA; J gene: TRBJ2-3; V gene: TRBV3-1/TRBV3-2; CDR3 DNA: TGTGCCAGCAGCCAACCGGGACTCAGCACAGATACGCAGTATTTT; CDR3 protein: CASSQPGLSTDTQYF
clone size: NA; D gene: NA; J gene: TRBJ1-6; V gene: TRBV4-1; CDR3 DNA: TGCGCCAGCAGCCAAGAAGGCGGGTTGGGGAATTCACCCCTCCACTTT; CDR3 protein: CASSQEGGLGNSPLHF
clone size: once; D gene: NA; J gene: TRBJ2-5; V gene: TRBV3-1/TRBV3-2; CDR3 DNA: TGTGCCAGCAGCCAAACCCGGGAAGAGACCCAGTACTTC; CDR3 protein: CASSQTREETQYF
clone size: once; D gene: TRBD2; J gene: TRBJ2-3; V gene: TRBV30; CDR3 DNA: TGTGCCTGGACGCCGGGACTAGCGGGCCGCACAGATACGCAGTATTTT; CDR3 protein: CAWTPGLAGRTDTQYF
clone size: NA; D gene: TRBD1; J gene: TRBJ1-1; V gene: TRBV5-6; CDR3 DNA: TGTGCCAGCAGCCTCCCAGGGACAGGGAACACTGAAGCTTTCTTT; CDR3 protein: CASSLPGTGNTEAFF
clone size: NA; D gene: NA; J gene: TRBJ2-3; V gene: TRBV5-1; CDR3 DNA: TGCGCCAGCAGCTTGTCGGGTTTCACAGATACGCAGTATTTT; CDR3 protein: CASSLSGFTDTQYF
clone size: NA; D gene: TRBD1; J gene: TRBJ1-5; V gene: TRBV18; CDR3 DNA: TGTGCCAGCTCACTGACCGGGACAGGGAACAATCAGCCCCAGCATTTT; CDR3 protein: CASSLTGTGNNQPQHF
clone size: NA; D gene: NA; J gene: TRBJ2-2; V gene: TRBV18; CDR3 DNA: TGTGCCAGCTCACCCTGGCCGGGAGCGTTTACCGGGGAGCTGTTTTTT; CDR3 protein: CASSPWPGAFTGELFF
clone size: NA; D gene: NA; J gene: TRBJ2-1; V gene: TRBV28; CDR3 DNA: TGTGCCAGCAGATCCACAGATAGGTCCTACAATGAGCAGTTCTTC; CDR3 protein: CASRSTDRSYNEQFF
clone size: NA; D gene: TRBD1; J gene: TRBJ2-7; V gene: TRBV5-1; CDR3 DNA: TGCGCCAGCAGCTTGGCCGGAGGGACAGGGGTTAACGAGCAGTACTTC; CDR3 protein: CASSLAGGTGVNEQYF
clone size: once; D gene: NA; J gene: TRBJ2-4; V gene: TRBV12-5; CDR3 DNA: TGTGCTAGTGTTGCCAGGGTTCTAGCCAAAAACATTCAGTACTTC; CDR3 protein: CASVARVLAKNIQYF
clone size: once; D gene: TRBD2; J gene: TRBJ2-2; V gene: TRBV27; CDR3 DNA: TGTGCCAGCAGCAGGACTAGCGGGAGAGGGACCGGGGAGCTGTTTTTT; CDR3 protein: CASSRTSGRGTGELFF
clone size: NA; D gene: TRBD2; J gene: TRBJ2-7; V gene: TRBV18; CDR3 DNA: TGTGCCAGCTCACCCCTGGGAGGGACGGGGTACGAGCAGTACTTC; CDR3 protein: CASSPLGGTGYEQYF
clone size: few; D gene: TRBD2; J gene: TRBJ2-1; V gene: TRBV7-9; CDR3 DNA: TGTGCCAGCAGCTTAACGGGAGGGCCGGGGCTCAATGAGCAGTTCTTC; CDR3 protein: CASSLTGGPGLNEQFF
clone size: NA; D gene: TRBD1; J gene: TRBJ2-3; V gene: TRBV10-3; CDR3 DNA: TGTGCCACCAGACAGGCTACACAGGGGGATACGCAGTATTTT; CDR3 protein: CATRQATQGDTQYF
clone size: NA; D gene: NA; J gene: TRBJ2-1; V gene: TRBV6-5; CDR3 DNA: TGTGCCAGCAGTTATTCCGAGGAAGAGGGCTACAATGAGCAGTTCTTC; CDR3 protein: CASSYSEEEGYNEQFF
clone size: NA; D gene: NA; J gene: TRBJ2-7; V gene: TRBV2; CDR3 DNA: TGTGCCAGCAGAACAGACTCCTACGAGCAGTACTTC; CDR3 protein: CASRTDSYEQYF
clone size: NA; D gene: NA; J gene: TRBJ2-4; V gene: TRBV30; CDR3 DNA: TGTGCCTGGAGTGCAGGGGCGAGTGCCAAAAACATTCAGTACTTC; CDR3 protein: CAWSAGASAKNIQYF
clone size: once; D gene: TRBD2; J gene: TRBJ2-7; V gene: TRBV7-2; CDR3 DNA: TGTGCCAGCAGTTCGACTAGCGGGAGGGAGGCCTTCTACGAGCAGTACTTC; CDR3 protein: CASSSTSGREAFYEQYF